This note documents a single TCR beta chain sequence. The clone's antigen remains unknown. No base quality information exists; no much larger clone differs at one position. The data belong to a study of blood T cell repertoires in COVID-19 (dated by TCRdb to the early 2020s). Notes on the research overall: The collaborator samples originated in the United States, Italy and Spain and spanned the acute and convalescent phases of COVID-19. The prospective study material was composed of cDNA or gDNA derived from T cells, B-cell-depleted T cells, or PBMCs. Nearly every sample came with metadata listing a de-identified subject ID, COVID-19 status, age in years and sex. Deeply sampled blood TCRbeta repertoires from subjects exposed to, actively infected with, or recovered from COVID-19 were included in the dataset. The repertoires were released in a freely available public database meant as a resource for research on the immune response to SARS-CoV-2. The samples were drawn from the first 160 participants of the ongoing ImmuneRACE study and from about 1,200 subjects provided by 6 global collaborators. Where available, HLA class I and class II types were taken from metadata supplied by the sample provider and were not determined by assay-based typing. General study outcomes and caveats: The quantity of clinical and demographic metadata differed by source and by participant and was supplied without curation.

Participants in the prospective study were enrolled through a virtual design, were aged 18 to 89 years, and lived in some 24 United States geographic areas. In the prospective study, participants were assigned to cohorts based on the clinical history participants reported in a screening survey and a study questionnaire. Recovered participants in ImmuneRACE Cohort 3 were defined by two consecutive negative NP/OP PCR tests, clearance by a healthcare professional, or resolution of symptoms. In the prospective study, mobile phlebotomists collected whole blood, serum and a nasopharyngeal or oropharyngeal swab from each participant. Additional blood draws and questionnaires over a roughly two-month period could optionally be provided by prospective study participants. Before DNA extraction, blood samples from the prospective study were shipped at room temperature or frozen. Per the germline V gene, MNHEY is the CDR1 and SVGAGI is the CDR2. V is trimmed back by 11 bases and J by 11 bases, and the junction contains 11 bases that no gene match accounts for. Measured from the cysteine to the phenylalanine, the CDR3 is 12 residues long. Here the CDR3 DNA is all that survives: 36 bases in frame from base 1.

TCRbeta CDR3 regions were amplified from genomic DNA by means of the immunoSEQ Assay, a bias-controlled multiplex PCR. In the authors' own workflow: The number of nucleated cells in each sample was estimated by amplification of reference gene primers within the assay. To quantify the absolute abundance of each unique TCRbeta CDR3 rearrangement, sequence reads were collapsed and filtered. For each sample, productive Simpson clonality was calculated as the square root of Simpson's diversity index across productive rearrangements. TCRdb provides this immuneACCESS table in a form limited to in-frame rearrangements. Some clones are lacking; in checked studies, under half of them reflect an unresolved V gene, and why the rest are absent is not known. V and J calls and clone size are given by that table; D and trimming were obtained from the DNA. The sample table records 400,000 or so clones; 90% of these occur just once. Around 0.6% of the sample belongs to the ten largest clones.

Sample: PBMCs or T cells enriched from blood (not recorded which). This sequence was found in a man aged 18 to 35 who had recovered from COVID-19. The chain is made from TRBV6-5 and TRBJ1-1; 10 bases in between match TRBD1. For the CDR3, the sequence is CAGAGTGVSAFF. At the DNA level, the sequence is TGTGCCGGCGCCGGGACAGGGGTCTCGGCTTTCTTT.